The subject of this entry is one TCR beta chain. CDR1 and CDR2 from the germline V gene are ENHRY and SYGVKD. This CDR3 region has 14 residues. TCRdb reworked the 5' RACE reads into one entry per CDR3 protein, no DNA. This sample's clone table lists about 260,000 distinct CDR3 sequences. This entry is derived from a study of T cells expressing NK-cell markers. V is TRBV10-3 and J is TRBJ2-3; lacking DNA, the TRBD1 call made by TCRdb goes unchecked. The material sequenced was blood T cells: a sorted CD56 or NKG2C T cell subset, CD4+ or CD8+ T cells, or bulk PBMC T cells (not recorded which). The sequence derives from a man aged 18 to 35 in good health. This chain's CDR3 is CATTGRQGADTQYF.